These 20 T cell receptor beta chains came from one sample sequenced in a study of T-cell memory formation after mild COVID-19. Using its own MiXCR run on the 5' RACE reads, TCRdb lists one record per CDR3 protein. The table includes more than 250,000 distinct CDR3 sequences, around 15% detected once. The specimen sequenced was PBMCs or a T cell subset sorted from them (not recorded which). Source of these receptors: a young man who had mild COVID-19 (a few samples of this study predate the infection). Cell type and time point are not known.

The chain has TRBV20-1 and TRBJ2-7; D ambiguous. Germline lookup yields CDR1 DFQATT and CDR2 SNEGSKA (reference sequence). The CDR3 is 14 residues long. Trimming pared 6 bases from V and 2 bases from J, leaving 17 bases between. The CDR3 spells CSALPDGPTYEQYF. CDR3 nucleotides: TGCAGTGCCCTCCCAGACGGCCCGACCTACGAGCAGTACTTC.

The CDR3 is CASSQPGLAGSYEQYV. The DNA for the CDR3 is TGTGCCAGCAGTCAACCGGGGCTAGCGGGCTCCTACGAGCAGTACGTC. The chain is built from TRBV6-6 and TRBJ2-7; TRBD2 agrees at 8 bases. This CDR3 has 16 amino acids. V dropped 5 bases and J dropped 0; count of bases not matched to a gene: 9. Germline V CDR1 and CDR2: MNHNY, SVGAGI (reference sequence).

There are a few counts of this clonotype. This chain connects TRBV4-3 to TRBJ2-2, with D uncertain. The CDR3 has 14 residues. Trimming stripped 0 bases from V and 6 bases from J, with 8 bases between. Germline CDR1 reads LGHNA; CDR2 reads YSLEER. The CDR3 DNA is TGCGCCAGCAGCCAAGACTGGTTTTCCGGGGAGCTGTTTTTT. This sequence encodes CASSQDWFSGELFF.

This clonotype was picked up one time. CDR3 protein: CASSQDGSGGANEQFF. CDR3 DNA sequence: TGCGCCAGCAGCCAAGATGGTAGCGGGGGGGCCAATGAGCAGTTCTTC. The chain couples TRBV4-1 to TRBJ2-1, with 11 bases lining up with TRBD2. The CDR3 runs to 16 residues. CDR1 and CDR2 (germline): MGHRA, YSYEKL. The ends lost 0 bases at V and 6 bases at J; junction bases unmatched: 4.

Worth noting for this clonotype: It may be a read error: a sequence one base away is much more abundant. This sequence joins TRBV7-2 and TRBJ2-1; D ambiguous. Trimming removed 5 bases from V and 8 bases from J, with 13 bases in between. The CDR3 spans 13 residues. Per the germline V gene, CDR1 is SGHTA and CDR2 is FQGNSA. Written as DNA, the CDR3 is TGTGCCAGCAGCACGTCGCACTTCCATGAGCAGTTCTTC. Translated, it gives CASSTSHFHEQFF.

Ten or more counts support this clonotype. The rearrangement links TRBV20-1 to TRBJ2-4; TRBD2 aligns across 9 bases. Per the germline V gene, CDR1 is DFQATT and CDR2 is SNEGSKA (reference sequence). The CDR3 spans 12 residues. V lost 6 bases and J lost 8; bases outside the gene matches: 5. In DNA form, the CDR3 reads TGCAGTGCCCCTAGCGGGGCCCACATTCAGTACTTC. Its translation is CSAPSGAHIQYF.

This rearrangement joins TRBV6-1 to TRBJ2-7; weak D call: TRBD2 (6 bases). Germline V CDR1 and CDR2: MNHNS, SASEGT. There are 13 residues in the CDR3. Trimming took 1 base from V and 8 from J, leaving 12 bases between them. The CDR3 loop reads CASSEEFRGKQYF. The DNA of the CDR3 is TGTGCCAGCAGTGAAGAGTTCCGGGGGAAGCAGTACTTC.

The genes are TRBV27 and TRBJ1-5; D unclear. Trimming removed 2 bases at V and 5 bases at J, with 13 bases between. Germline values: CDR1 MNHEY, CDR2 SMNVEV (reference sequence). This CDR3 is built from 15 residues. The CDR3 DNA sequence: TGTGCCAGCAGTTTACGATATCGTGGAGATCAGCCCCAGCATTTT. It translates to CASSLRYRGDQPQHF.

This clonotype occurred a few times. As DNA, the CDR3 is TGTGCCAGCAGTCAACCACCCTTATACTTTCGAGGTTCCAAAAACATTCAGTACTTC. The encoded protein is CASSQPPLYFRGSKNIQYF. This chain uses TRBV2 with TRBJ2-4; D is unresolved. The CDR3 runs to 19 residues. Germline-derived CDR1 and CDR2 are SNHLY and FYNNEI. Trimming cost V 5 bases and J 2 bases, with 25 bases left between them. The full variable domain, in which reference TRBV2 and TRBJ2-4 provide the parts outside the CDR3, is EPEVTQTPSHQVTQMGQEVILRCVPISNHLYFYWYRQILGQKVEFLVSFYNNEISEKSEIFDDQFSVERPDGSNFTLKIRSTKLEDSAMYFCASSQPPLYFRGSKNIQYFGAGTRLSVL.

The table lists this clonotype with a few counts. The chain combines TRBV3-1 with TRBJ1-1; D unresolved. This CDR3 region has 12 residues. Germline V CDR1 and CDR2: LGHDT, YNNKEL (reference sequence). V was clipped by 5 bases and J by 8 bases, with 12 bases between them. For the CDR3, the DNA is TGTGCCAGCAGCTCACGCCGTGGGGAAGCTTTCTTT. This encodes CASSSRRGEAFF. The variable domain in full, completed from reference TRBV3-1 and TRBJ1-1, reads DTAVSQTPKYLVTQMGNDKSIKCEQNLGHDTMYWYKQDSKKFLKIMFSYNNKELIINETVPNRFSPKSPDKAHLNLHINSLELGDSAVYFCASSSRRGEAFFGQGTRLTVV.

J is TRBJ2-3 and V is TRBV7-3; no definite D call. CDR1 and CDR2 from the germline V gene are SGHTA and FQGTGA. Trimming pared 2 bases from V and 4 bases from J, leaving 10 bases between. The CDR3 is made up of 14 amino acids. This CDR3 is CASSLGPQSDTQYF. CDR3 nucleotides: TGTGCCAGCAGCTTAGGGCCTCAATCAGATACGCAGTATTTT.

This clonotype occurred a few times. The chain links TRBV12-3 or TRBV12-4 to TRBJ2-1; 10 bases line up with TRBD2. With V trimmed by 4 bases and J by 7 bases, 7 bases remained unmatched. The CDR3 totals 15 residues. CDR3 DNA: TGTGCCAGCAGTTACCGAGCGGGGGGGCCGAATGAGCAGTTCTTC. Translating gives CASSYRAGGPNEQFF.

This clonotype was recorded at least ten times. The rearrangement links TRBV11-2 to TRBJ2-7; no clear D. Trimming stripped 6 bases from V and 2 bases from J, with 11 bases between. The CDR3 consists of 13 residues. The germline V gene has CDR1 SGHAT and CDR2 FQNNGV. CDR3 region: CASSPTGPYEQYF. Written as DNA, the CDR3 is TGTGCCAGCAGTCCCACTGGCCCCTACGAGCAGTACTTC.

The chain joins TRBV7-3 to TRBJ2-6; D remains unclear. V gave up 6 bases and J gave up 0 bases, with 6 bases separating them. The CDR3 is made up of 14 amino acids. Germline lookup yields CDR1 SGHTA and CDR2 FQGTGA. Here the CDR3 reads CASSIYSGANVLTF. CDR3 bases: TGTGCCAGCAGTATTTACTCTGGGGCCAACGTCCTGACTTTC.

This clonotype has just a few counts. This chain connects TRBV7-2 to TRBJ1-1, with D unresolved. Trimming shortened V by 4 bases and J by 3 bases, and 12 bases separated the two germline ends. Per the germline V gene, CDR1 is SGHTA and CDR2 is FQGNSA. The CDR3 runs 14 residues. The CDR3 region is CASSSYYMDTEAFF. Written as DNA, the CDR3 is TGTGCCAGCAGCTCCTATTACATGGACACTGAAGCTTTCTTT.

The gene calls are TRBV4-1 and TRBJ2-7; TRBD1 aligns across 8 bases. The V gene's germline CDR1 is MGHRA and CDR2 YSYEKL. With 3 bases clipped from V and 4 bases from J, the junction kept 5 bases outside the gene matches. The CDR3 totals 14 residues. CDR3: CASSHSDREYEQYF. The CDR3 bases are TGCGCCAGCAGCCACTCGGACAGGGAGTACGAGCAGTACTTC.

The CDR3 nucleotides are TGCGCCAGCAGCTTGGCCTCATCGGGAGGCGGGGATACGCAGTATTTT. Translation gives CASSLASSGGGDTQYF. This rearrangement joins TRBV5-1 to TRBJ2-3; TRBD2 agrees at 7 bases. This CDR3 region has 16 residues. Germline V lookup: CDR1 SGHRS, CDR2 YFSETQ. The V and J ends lost 0 bases and 6 bases, in that order; junction bases with no gene match: 10.

The gene calls are TRBV5-1 and TRBJ1-1; D gene ambiguous. Trimming took 0 bases from V and 8 from J, leaving 14 bases between them. This CDR3 contains 14 residues. Looked up from germline, CDR1 is SGHRS and CDR2 is YFSETQ. Written as DNA, the CDR3 is TGCGCCAGCAGCTTGGAGGGCTTGTGGCGAGAAGCTTTCTTT. Its protein product is CASSLEGLWREAFF.

This chain links TRBV4-3 with TRBJ1-1; D remains ambiguous. The CDR3 contains 13 residues. Looked up from germline, CDR1 is LGHNA and CDR2 is YSLEER. Trimming took 1 base from V and 6 from J, leaving 9 bases between them. CDR3 protein: CASSQGSMAEAFF. In nucleotides, the CDR3 is TGCGCCAGCAGCCAAGGGTCAATGGCTGAAGCTTTCTTT.

This clonotype was detected a few times. The chain recombines TRBV30 with TRBJ2-1; 10 bases line up with TRBD2. V trimming: 6 bases; J trimming: 9 bases; junction bases outside the gene matches: 8. The CDR3 has 13 amino acids. Germline CDR1 and CDR2: GTSNPN and SVGIG (reference sequence). The CDR3 loop is CACPGWTSGEQFF. The CDR3 nucleotides are TGTGCCTGCCCGGGTTGGACTAGCGGTGAGCAGTTCTTC.